This T cell receptor beta chain appears in the sequencing data of a study of CD8+ T cells in alopecia areata. Study summary: Tofacitinib administration to treated patients was oral, at 5 to 10 mg twice daily. Tofacitinib therapy took 6 to 18 months; 6 months off drug came after.

Alopecia areata patients provided lesional scalp punch biopsies and peripheral blood, both collected for the study. Extracted from the samples, RNA was reverse transcribed into cDNA to serve as the sequencing template. Libraries were prepared by immunoSEQ multiplex PCR; TCRdb keeps only in-frame clonotypes and omits some of them. The sample lists 180,000 or so clones; almost 65% were seen once. The input for sequencing was CD4+ T cells sorted from blood, taken at week 0. This sequence was found in a human donor with alopecia areata.

The CDR3 protein is CAYWSPLDRGTQYF. The CDR3 DNA follows: TGTGCCTACTGGAGTCCCCTCGACAGGGGGACCCAGTACTTC. The chain joins TRBV30 to TRBJ2-5; TRBD1 aligns across 8 bases. This CDR3 has 14 amino acids. The germline gives CDR1 GTSNPN, CDR2 SVGIG (reference sequence). V lost 7 bases, J lost 7 bases, and 14 bases stayed unmatched.